This is a list of T cell receptor beta chains from one sample in a study of CD4+ T cells in melanoma. TCRdb's table, derived via immunoSEQ multiplex PCR, lists solely in-frame clones and lacks some. Of 120,000 to 150,000 clones listed, around nine tenths are singletons. These receptors all stem from a human donor with melanoma. CDR3s include the opening cysteine and the closing phenylalanine or tryptophan. D genes are given only for firm matches. The listing skips clone size in some rows; elsewhere it reads once, few, many or a size class.

TRBV9	-	TRBJ2-7	TRBD1	TGTGCCAGCAGCGAGAGGACAGGGAGCGGCGAGCAGTACTTC	CASSERTGSGEQYF
TRBV10-2	-	TRBJ2-3	TRBD2	TGCGCCAGCCGACTAGCGGGCGTCACAGATACGCAGTATTTT	CASRLAGVTDTQYF
TRBV7-9	-	TRBJ2-1	-	TGTGCCAGCAGCTCACCACAGAACTCCTACAATGAGCAGTTCTTC	CASSSPQNSYNEQFF
TRBV4-2	-	TRBJ1-2	TRBD1	TGTGCCAGCAGCCAGGGCGGGGGGGGAACCGGGACAGGGGGTCTGCGCTATGGCTACACCTTC	CASSQGGGGTGTGGLRYGYTF
TRBV4-1	-	TRBJ2-1	-	TGCGCCAGCAGCCAAGATAGGTTGGTCTTCTCCTACAATGAGCAGTTCTTC	CASSQDRLVFSYNEQFF
TRBV6-5	-	TRBJ1-2	-	TGTGCCAGCAGTTACTCGATGGGGGGGTATGGCTACACCTTC	CASSYSMGGYGYTF
TRBV4-2	-	TRBJ1-2	TRBD1	TGTGCCAGCAGCCAAGAGGTACAGGGGACGTATGGCTACACCTTC	CASSQEVQGTYGYTF
TRBV9	-	TRBJ1-4	-	TGTGCCAGCAGCGTAGCCTTGGGGGCCGGCGAAAAACTGTTTTTT	CASSVALGAGEKLFF
TRBV10-3	-	TRBJ2-5	-	TGTGCATCCAGTTGGTCAGGCGGAGAGACCCGGTACTTC	CASSWSGGETRYF
TRBV6-1	-	TRBJ1-5	-	TGTGCCAGCAGTGAATGGGGGGGACGACAGCCCCAGCATTTT	CASSEWGGRQPQHF
TRBV4-1	few	TRBJ1-6	TRBD1	TGCGCCAGCAGCCAAGCACAGGGGGCGGATTCACCCCTCCACTTT	CASSQAQGADSPLHF
TRBV6-1	-	TRBJ1-2	-	TGTGCCAGCAGTGAAGCGGGGGGCTCCTACTATGGCTACACCTTC	CASSEAGGSYYGYTF
TRBV5-1	-	TRBJ2-7	-	TGCGCCAGCAGCCGCGAGACAGGACAGCACGGCGAGCAGTACTTC	CASSRETGQHGEQYF
TRBV19	-	TRBJ1-1	-	TGTGCCAGTAGTCCCTCCCCGGAGGGCACTGAAGCTTTCTTT	CASSPSPEGTEAFF
TRBV18	-	TRBJ1-6	-	TGTGCCAGCTCACCACCGTGGCAGGACTCACCCCTCCACTTT	CASSPPWQDSPLHF
TRBV7-6	-	TRBJ2-2	-	TGTGCCAGCAGCTTAGTATCGGGCGGGGACGGCACCGGGGAGCTGTTTTTT	CASSLVSGGDGTGELFF
TRBV5-1	-	TRBJ2-1	TRBD1	TGCGCCAGCAGCTTAGGGACAGGAAATTACAATGAGCAGTTCTTC	CASSLGTGNYNEQFF
TRBV19	few	TRBJ1-2	-	TGTGCCAGTCGGCAGGGGAACTATGGCTACACCTTC	CASRQGNYGYTF
TRBV30	-	TRBJ2-5	-	TGTGCCTGGGCCCCTCCCCCGGGGCGCGAGACCCAGTACTTC	CAWAPPPGRETQYF
TRBV15	once	TRBJ2-3	TRBD2	TGTGCCACCAGCAGTGAGCGGGGGCGCCCAGATACGCAGTATTTT	CATSSERGRPDTQYF
TRBV19	-	TRBJ2-1	-	TGTGCCAGTACTCACCCCAGGGGAAATGAGCAGTTCTTC	CASTHPRGNEQFF
TRBV7-3	once	TRBJ2-3	TRBD2	TGTGCCAGCAGCGGATCCGGGACTAGCCGCCCACAGTATTTT	CASSGSGTSRPQYF
TRBV9	-	TRBJ2-7	-	TGTGCCAGAGAACCGGGGCTACCGAGCTACGAGCAGTACTTC	CAREPGLPSYEQYF
TRBV29-1	once	TRBJ2-7	-	TGCAGCGTGGAGGGACAGTTTGCTGGAGAGCAGTACTTC	CSVEGQFAGEQYF
TRBV18	-	TRBJ2-7	-	TGTGCCAGCTCACCCCCCGGGTCCTACGAGCAGTACTTC	CASSPPGSYEQYF
TRBV11-2	-	TRBJ2-7	-	TGTGCCAGCAGCCTAGAGAGGCTGTACGAGCAGTACTTC	CASSLERLYEQYF
TRBV18	-	TRBJ1-6	-	TGTGCCAGCTCACCCGGACAGAATAATTCACCCCTCCACTTT	CASSPGQNNSPLHF
TRBV7-8	-	TRBJ2-6	-	TGTGCCAGCAGCTTAGCGGCCGGGGCTGGGGCCAACGTCCTGACTTTC	CASSLAAGAGANVLTF
TRBV5-5	-	TRBJ1-1	-	TGTGCCAGCAGCTCCTGGGGGAACACTGAAGCTTTCTTT	CASSSWGNTEAFF
TRBV6-1	-	TRBJ1-5	-	TGTGCCAGCAGTGAAAGTGAAGTATTTAGCAATCAGCCCCAGCATTTT	CASSESEVFSNQPQHF
TRBV27	-	TRBJ1-4	-	TGTGCCAGCAGCCGCGGCGCGGGGCGGCCTAATGAAAAACTGTTTTTT	CASSRGAGRPNEKLFF
TRBV6-5	-	TRBJ2-5	TRBD2	TGTGCCAGTCGAGCGGGGGCGACGGAGACCCAGTACTTC	CASRAGATETQYF
TRBV5-1	-	TRBJ2-7	TRBD1	TGCGCCAGCAGCCCGCTGACAGGGGGTCACTCCTACGAGCAGTACTTC	CASSPLTGGHSYEQYF
TRBV18	-	TRBJ2-7	-	TGTGCCAGCTCACCGAACAGGGCAGGCGACGAGCAGTACTTC	CASSPNRAGDEQYF
TRBV5-1	-	TRBJ1-2	TRBD1	TGCGCCAGCAGCCCCGGACAGGGGGGCGGCTACACCTTC	CASSPGQGGGYTF
TRBV29-1	-	TRBJ2-7	-	TGCAGCGTTGAAGGGGTGACAGGTGTCTCCTACGAGCAGTACTTC	CSVEGVTGVSYEQYF
TRBV5-1	-	TRBJ1-5	-	TGCGCCAGCAGCTTTGAGGGAAGTAAGGATCAGCCCCAGCATTTT	CASSFEGSKDQPQHF
TRBV5-1	-	TRBJ2-5	-	TGCGCCAGCAGCTTGGGTGACAGACAAAGGACCCAGTACTTC	CASSLGDRQRTQYF
TRBV6-5	-	TRBJ1-2	-	TGTGCCAGCAGTCGCGGGGGGGGCTACACCTTC	CASSRGGGYTF
TRBV7-9	-	TRBJ2-5	TRBD2	TGTGCCAGCCGGGCCTCGGGGGCGCGGGGGGGCCAAGAGACCCAGTACTTC	CASRASGARGGQETQYF
TRBV18	-	TRBJ2-7	-	TGTGCCAGCTCACCTCGCCGAGACTACGAGCAGTACTTC	CASSPRRDYEQYF
TRBV6-6	-	TRBJ2-1	-	TGTGCCAGCAGTCAAGTAGGGTACAATGAGCAGTTCTTC	CASSQVGYNEQFF
TRBV9	-	TRBJ1-6	-	TGTGCCAGCAGCGGTATACTAGGAGAGGTCAATTCACCCCTCCACTTT	CASSGILGEVNSPLHF
TRBV29-1	-	TRBJ1-2	-	TGCAGCGTTAAACCCTGGACCTCTAACTATGGCTACACCTTC	CSVKPWTSNYGYTF
TRBV5-1	-	TRBJ2-5	TRBD2	TGCGCCAGCAGCTTTAGCGGGGCTGAGGAGGAGACCCAGTACTTC	CASSFSGAEEETQYF
TRBV5-4	-	TRBJ1-2	TRBD1	TGTGCCAGCAGCAGCCGGGGACAGGGGGGCTATGGCTACACCTTC	CASSSRGQGGYGYTF
TRBV18	once	TRBJ1-1	TRBD1	TGTGCCAGCTCACCAGGACAGGTTGGGAACACTGAAGCTTTCTTT	CASSPGQVGNTEAFF
TRBV2	-	TRBJ2-3	-	TGTGCCAGCAGTGGATGGTACGGCACAGATACGCAGTATTTT	CASSGWYGTDTQYF
TRBV4-2	-	TRBJ2-7	TRBD2	TGTGCCAGCAGCCAAGTTGGACTAGCGGGGGTCACCTACGAGCAGTACTTC	CASSQVGLAGVTYEQYF
TRBV6-5	-	TRBJ1-2	TRBD1	TGTGCCAGCACCCGACAGGGTTCCTATGGCTACACCTTC	CASTRQGSYGYTF
TRBV2	-	TRBJ1-2	-	TGTGCCAGCAGTGAAGTTTCAGGGTTAAAGGGCTACACCTTC	CASSEVSGLKGYTF